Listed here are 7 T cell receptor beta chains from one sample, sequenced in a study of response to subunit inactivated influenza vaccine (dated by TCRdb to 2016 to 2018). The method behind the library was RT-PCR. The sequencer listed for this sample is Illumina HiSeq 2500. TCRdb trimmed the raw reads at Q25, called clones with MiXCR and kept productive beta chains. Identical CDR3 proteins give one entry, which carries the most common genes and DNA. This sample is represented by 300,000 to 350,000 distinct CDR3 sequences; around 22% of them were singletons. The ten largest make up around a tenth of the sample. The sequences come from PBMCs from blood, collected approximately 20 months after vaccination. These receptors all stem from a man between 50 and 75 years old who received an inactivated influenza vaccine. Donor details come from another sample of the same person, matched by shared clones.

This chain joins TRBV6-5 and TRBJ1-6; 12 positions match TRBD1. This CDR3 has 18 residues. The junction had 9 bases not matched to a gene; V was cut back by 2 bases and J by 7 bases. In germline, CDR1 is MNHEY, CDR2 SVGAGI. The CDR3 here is CASSYVSGTGGWNSPLHF. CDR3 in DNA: TGTGCCAGCAGTTACGTTTCCGGGACAGGGGGCTGGAATTCACCCCTCCACTTT.

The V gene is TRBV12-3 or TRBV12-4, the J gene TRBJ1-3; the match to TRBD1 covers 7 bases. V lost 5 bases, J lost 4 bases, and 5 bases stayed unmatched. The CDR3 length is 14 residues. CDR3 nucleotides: TGTGCCAGCAGTACAGGGGTATTAGGAAACACCATATATTTT. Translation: CASSTGVLGNTIYF.

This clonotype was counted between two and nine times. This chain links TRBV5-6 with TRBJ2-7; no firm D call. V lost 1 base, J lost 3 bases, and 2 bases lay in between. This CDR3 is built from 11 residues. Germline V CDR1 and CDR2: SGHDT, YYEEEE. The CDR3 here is CASSLRYEQYF. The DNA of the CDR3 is TGTGCCAGCAGCTTGCGCTACGAGCAGTACTTC.

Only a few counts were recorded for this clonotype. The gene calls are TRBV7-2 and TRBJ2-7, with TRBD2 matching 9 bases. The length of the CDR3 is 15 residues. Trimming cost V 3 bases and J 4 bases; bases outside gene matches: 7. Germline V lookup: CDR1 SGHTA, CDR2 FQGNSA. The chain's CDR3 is CASSLTSGQRYEQYF. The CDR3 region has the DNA TGTGCCAGCAGCTTGACTAGCGGTCAGCGGTACGAGCAGTACTTC.

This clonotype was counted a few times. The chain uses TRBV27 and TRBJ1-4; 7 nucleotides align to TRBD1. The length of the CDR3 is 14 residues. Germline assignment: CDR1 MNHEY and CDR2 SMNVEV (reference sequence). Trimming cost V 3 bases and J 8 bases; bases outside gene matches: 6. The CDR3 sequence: CASSFGQAREKLFF. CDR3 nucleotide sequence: TGTGCCAGCAGTTTCGGACAGGCCAGGGAAAAACTGTTTTTT.

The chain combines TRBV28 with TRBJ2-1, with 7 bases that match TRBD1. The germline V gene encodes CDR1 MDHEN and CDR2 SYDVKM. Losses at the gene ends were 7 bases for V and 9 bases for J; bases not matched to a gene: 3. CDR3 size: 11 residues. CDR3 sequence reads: CASKRDSEQFF. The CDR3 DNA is TGTGCCAGCAAGAGGGACAGTGAGCAGTTCTTC.

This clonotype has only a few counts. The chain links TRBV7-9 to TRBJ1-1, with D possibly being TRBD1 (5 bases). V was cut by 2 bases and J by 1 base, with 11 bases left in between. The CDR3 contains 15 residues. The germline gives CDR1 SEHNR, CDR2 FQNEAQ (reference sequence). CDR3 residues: CASSLRGSGNTEAFF. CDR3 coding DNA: TGTGCCAGCAGCTTACGGGGGTCGGGGAACACTGAAGCTTTCTTT. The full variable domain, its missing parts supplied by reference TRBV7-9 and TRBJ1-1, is DTGVSQNPRHKITKRGQNVTFRCDPISEHNRLYWYRQTLGQGPEFLTYFQNEAQLEKSRLLSDRFSAERPKGSFSTLEIQRTEQGDSAMYLCASSLRGSGNTEAFFGQGTRLTVV.